The subject of this entry is one T cell receptor beta chain. Its target is unknown. Trimming removed 1 base from V and 0 bases from J; junction bases left unmatched: 12. The CDR3 spans 18 residues. Looked up from germline, CDR1 is SGHRS and CDR2 is YFSETQ. These data are taken from a study of cytomegalovirus exposure and HLA in healthy donors. PCR was performed using 60 Vbeta and 13 Jbeta primers. Sequencing used immunoSEQ multiplex PCR; TCRdb keeps in-frame clones, though not all of them. The data hold under 200,000 clones, with 75% observed a single time. Study-wide findings and caveats: A link between a missense DCLRE1C variant and TCR beta V- and J-gene trimming emerged from a later analysis. In vitro work confirmed that a few CMV-associated chains recognize CMV antigens.

The TCR was taken from a woman aged 45-65 years in good health and CMV-seropositive. The sequenced sample was PBMCs. The rearrangement links TRBV5-1 to TRBJ1-2; 7 bases are shared with TRBD1. The CDR3 region is CASSLLPGTELANYGYTF. Here the CDR3 DNA reads TGCGCCAGCAGCTTGCTGCCCGGGACAGAGTTAGCTAACTATGGCTACACCTTC.